This T cell receptor (beta chain) was recovered during a study of T cells in Graves' hyperthyroidism and ophthalmopathy. Trimming left V 2 bases short and J 8 bases short, with 9 bases between. The CDR3 contains 12 residues. Study-level findings and limits: Most clonotypes expanded in thyroid above 0.001 were likewise present in blood.

Graves' hyperthyroidism showing no ophthalmopathy progression within 18 months was considered stable. TCR beta CDR3 sequences were amplified from RNA transcripts. Researchers ran a first-round RT-PCR on the TCR CDR3 using the HTBI primer set. TCRdb called the multiplex PCR reads again in MiXCR, with one record for every CDR3 protein. The sample carries fewer than 600,000 distinct CDR3 sequences, 14% recorded once. The table lists this clonotype with many counts. Its specificity is unknown. This TCR came from a woman in her thirties or forties with Graves' hyperthyroidism. V is TRBV12-3 or TRBV12-4 and J is TRBJ1-2; D ambiguous. Specimen: blood. The chain's CDR3 is CASSLFGEGYTF. CDR3 sequence (DNA): TGTGCCAGCAGTTTATTCGGGGAAGGCTACACCTTC.